These T cell receptor beta chains were read from a single sample in a study of T-cell reconstitution after alpha-beta-depleted transplantation in children. TCRdb re-derived calls from the PCR reads in MiXCR, one entry per CDR3 protein. The repertoire holds hundreds of thousands of distinct CDR3 sequences, with under 15% as singletons. Sequences were derived from PBMCs, sampled before TCRalphabeta/CD19-depleted stem cell transplant. Receptors originate from a girl aged 2-9 years with congenital amegakaryocytic thrombocytopenia, due to receive a stem cell transplant. Each CDR3 is given with its conserved first and last residue. A D gene is named only where the DNA matches it firmly. Clone size appears in some rows only: once, few, many, or a class for an expanded clone.

abundance: many; v_gene: TRBV4-1; d_gene: .; j_gene: TRBJ2-3; CDR3aa: CASSQEVTTDTQYF; CDR3nt: TGCGCCAGCAGCCAAGAGGTTACCACAGATACGCAGTATTTT
abundance: few; v_gene: TRBV13; d_gene: TRBD2; j_gene: TRBJ2-7; CDR3aa: CASSSSREGFYEQYF; CDR3nt: TGTGCCAGCAGCTCCAGCCGGGAGGGTTTTTACGAGCAGTACTTC
abundance: few; v_gene: TRBV7-2; d_gene: TRBD2; j_gene: TRBJ2-7; CDR3aa: CASRNSGSGSEQYF; CDR3nt: TGTGCCAGCAGGAATAGCGGGAGTGGGTCCGAGCAGTACTTC
abundance: .; v_gene: TRBV29-1; d_gene: .; j_gene: TRBJ2-7; CDR3aa: CSVGGSPRGGRLREEFYEQYF; CDR3nt: TGCAGCGTTGGGGGGAGCCCGAGAGGGGGTCGCCTACGTGAGGAATTCTACGAGCAGTACTTC
abundance: .; v_gene: TRBV20-1; d_gene: TRBD1; j_gene: TRBJ2-2; CDR3aa: CSATDRGNTGELFF; CDR3nt: TGCAGTGCGACAGACAGGGGGAACACCGGGGAGCTGTTTTTT
abundance: many; v_gene: TRBV7-9; d_gene: .; j_gene: TRBJ2-5; CDR3aa: CASSPSAETQYF; CDR3nt: TGTGCCAGCAGCCCGTCCGCAGAGACCCAGTACTTC
abundance: .; v_gene: TRBV4-2; d_gene: TRBD1; j_gene: TRBJ2-7; CDR3aa: CASSKPSGQKIVGEQYF; CDR3nt: TGTGCCAGCAGCAAACCCTCGGGACAGAAAATAGTCGGCGAGCAGTACTTC
abundance: .; v_gene: TRBV12-3/TRBV12-4; d_gene: .; j_gene: TRBJ2-3; CDR3aa: CASSLNRDTDTQYF; CDR3nt: TGTGCCAGCAGTTTAAACAGGGACACAGATACGCAGTATTTT
abundance: .; v_gene: TRBV5-8; d_gene: .; j_gene: TRBJ1-5; CDR3aa: CASSPEEWPQHF; CDR3nt: TGTGCCAGCAGCCCGGAGGAATGGCCCCAGCATTTT
abundance: .; v_gene: TRBV20-1; d_gene: TRBD2; j_gene: TRBJ2-7; CDR3aa: CSAIYIYLAGYEQYF; CDR3nt: TGCAGTGCCATATACATATATCTAGCGGGCTACGAGCAGTACTTC
abundance: many; v_gene: TRBV7-2; d_gene: .; j_gene: TRBJ2-3; CDR3aa: CASTSSQGTGYTDTQYF; CDR3nt: TGTGCCAGCACTTCTTCCCAGGGGACCGGATACACAGATACGCAGTATTTT
abundance: .; v_gene: TRBV15; d_gene: .; j_gene: TRBJ2-6; CDR3aa: CATSRALDSGANVLTF; CDR3nt: TGTGCCACCAGCAGAGCTCTGGACTCTGGGGCCAACGTCCTGACTTTC
abundance: few; v_gene: TRBV11-2; d_gene: .; j_gene: TRBJ2-2; CDR3aa: CASSLILRANTGELFF; CDR3nt: TGTGCCAGCAGCTTAATTCTTAGAGCGAACACCGGGGAGCTGTTTTTT
abundance: .; v_gene: TRBV11-2; d_gene: .; j_gene: TRBJ2-1; CDR3aa: CASSSLRAYNEQFF; CDR3nt: TGTGCCAGCAGCTCCCTGCGGGCATACAATGAGCAGTTCTTC
abundance: few; v_gene: TRBV7-8; d_gene: TRBD1; j_gene: TRBJ2-3; CDR3aa: CASSRQGAGTDTQYF; CDR3nt: TGTGCCAGCAGTCGACAGGGTGCGGGCACAGATACGCAGTATTTT
abundance: .; v_gene: TRBV2; d_gene: TRBD1; j_gene: TRBJ2-5; CDR3aa: CASRTDRGRETQYF; CDR3nt: TGTGCCAGCAGGACGGACAGGGGTCGGGAGACCCAGTACTTC
abundance: few; v_gene: TRBV6-5; d_gene: .; j_gene: TRBJ2-5; CDR3aa: CASRGWTRETQYF; CDR3nt: TGTGCCAGCAGAGGGTGGACCCGAGAGACCCAGTACTTC
abundance: many; v_gene: TRBV5-1; d_gene: .; j_gene: TRBJ2-7; CDR3aa: CASSSTGDYEQYF; CDR3nt: TGCGCCAGCAGCTCCACAGGAGACTACGAGCAGTACTTC
abundance: many; v_gene: TRBV20-1; d_gene: .; j_gene: TRBJ2-5; CDR3aa: CSARELKETQYF; CDR3nt: TGCAGTGCTAGAGAACTGAAAGAGACCCAGTACTTC
abundance: many; v_gene: TRBV11-1; d_gene: .; j_gene: TRBJ2-1; CDR3aa: CASSLVGGKKTKSSYNEQFF; CDR3nt: TGTGCCAGCAGCTTAGTCGGAGGGAAGAAGACCAAGAGCTCCTACAATGAGCAGTTCTTC
abundance: many; v_gene: TRBV11-1; d_gene: TRBD2; j_gene: TRBJ2-1; CDR3aa: CASSSRATSGRNNNEQFF; CDR3nt: TGTGCCAGCAGCTCCCGAGCGACTAGCGGGAGGAACAACAATGAGCAGTTCTTC
abundance: many; v_gene: TRBV20-1; d_gene: TRBD2; j_gene: TRBJ2-1; CDR3aa: CSPAGPNEQFF; CDR3nt: TGCAGCCCAGCGGGACCCAATGAGCAGTTCTTC
abundance: many; v_gene: TRBV10-3; d_gene: .; j_gene: TRBJ2-3; CDR3aa: CAIRGSKSTQYF; CDR3nt: TGTGCCATCCGAGGGTCCAAGAGTACGCAGTATTTT
abundance: .; v_gene: TRBV20-1; d_gene: .; j_gene: TRBJ2-4; CDR3aa: CSARDVGNIQYF; CDR3nt: TGCAGTGCTAGAGACGTAGGAAACATTCAGTACTTC
abundance: few; v_gene: TRBV20-1; d_gene: TRBD2; j_gene: TRBJ2-1; CDR3aa: CCASIRLAGLYNEQFF; CDR3nt: TGCTGTGCTAGTATAAGACTAGCGGGACTCTACAATGAGCAGTTCTTC
abundance: .; v_gene: TRBV29-1; d_gene: TRBD1; j_gene: TRBJ2-3; CDR3aa: CSVEGDRLYTDTQYF; CDR3nt: TGCAGCGTTGAGGGGGACAGGCTCTACACAGATACGCAGTATTTT
abundance: .; v_gene: TRBV4-1; d_gene: .; j_gene: TRBJ2-1; CDR3aa: CASSQDGGPPYNEQFF; CDR3nt: TGCGCCAGCAGCCAAGATGGGGGGCCCCCCTACAATGAGCAGTTCTTC
abundance: many; v_gene: TRBV29-1; d_gene: .; j_gene: TRBJ1-1; CDR3aa: CSVPGPAGVAFF; CDR3nt: TGCAGCGTTCCCGGCCCTGCGGGGGTAGCTTTCTTT
abundance: many; v_gene: TRBV20-1; d_gene: .; j_gene: TRBJ2-7; CDR3aa: CSGFGTTYEQYF; CDR3nt: TGCAGTGGATTCGGGACCACCTACGAGCAGTACTTC
abundance: many; v_gene: TRBV12-3/TRBV12-4; d_gene: TRBD2; j_gene: TRBJ2-5; CDR3aa: CASSFGVVAGERLEETQYF; CDR3nt: TGTGCCAGCAGTTTTGGTGTAGTAGCGGGAGAACGGTTGGAAGAGACCCAGTACTTC
abundance: many; v_gene: TRBV5-1; d_gene: .; j_gene: TRBJ2-4; CDR3aa: CASSLDPGGAKNIQYF; CDR3nt: TGCGCCAGCAGCTTGGACCCGGGTGGAGCCAAAAACATTCAGTACTTC
abundance: many; v_gene: TRBV20-1; d_gene: TRBD2; j_gene: TRBJ2-1; CDR3aa: CSARDPAGGYNEQFF; CDR3nt: TGCAGTGCTAGAGACCCGGCGGGAGGATACAATGAGCAGTTCTTC
abundance: many; v_gene: TRBV15; d_gene: .; j_gene: TRBJ1-6; CDR3aa: CATSVDSDNSPLHF; CDR3nt: TGTGCCACCAGTGTGGACAGCGATAATTCACCCCTCCACTTT
abundance: few; v_gene: TRBV5-1; d_gene: .; j_gene: TRBJ1-5; CDR3aa: CASSAGHDSNQPQHF; CDR3nt: TGCGCCAGCAGCGCGGGACACGATAGCAATCAGCCCCAGCATTTT
abundance: .; v_gene: TRBV7-9; d_gene: TRBD2; j_gene: TRBJ2-1; CDR3aa: CASSYRLAGSYNEQFF; CDR3nt: TGTGCCAGCAGCTACCGACTAGCGGGTTCCTACAATGAGCAGTTCTTC
abundance: .; v_gene: TRBV11-2; d_gene: TRBD2; j_gene: TRBJ2-3; CDR3aa: CASSPTSAQYF; CDR3nt: TGTGCCAGCAGCCCGACTAGCGCGCAGTATTTT
abundance: few; v_gene: TRBV5-4; d_gene: .; j_gene: TRBJ2-3; CDR3aa: CASSLVGDTGTDTQYF; CDR3nt: TGTGCCAGCAGCTTGGTGGGGGACACCGGCACAGATACGCAGTATTTT
abundance: many; v_gene: TRBV29-1; d_gene: .; j_gene: TRBJ2-5; CDR3aa: CSVEETQYF; CDR3nt: TGCAGCGTTGAAGAGACCCAGTACTTC
abundance: few; v_gene: TRBV7-9; d_gene: TRBD2; j_gene: TRBJ2-1; CDR3aa: CASSFYQGLAGVNEQFF; CDR3nt: TGTGCCAGCAGCTTTTACCAGGGACTAGCGGGTGTCAATGAGCAGTTCTTC
abundance: many; v_gene: TRBV12-3/TRBV12-4; d_gene: .; j_gene: TRBJ1-1; CDR3aa: CASSILLLTEAFF; CDR3nt: TGTGCCAGCAGTATCCTCCTTCTCACTGAAGCTTTCTTT
abundance: few; v_gene: TRBV15; d_gene: .; j_gene: TRBJ1-1; CDR3aa: CATSSEPRLNTEAFF; CDR3nt: TGTGCCACCAGCAGCGAACCCCGACTGAACACTGAAGCTTTCTTT
abundance: few; v_gene: TRBV5-1; d_gene: TRBD2; j_gene: TRBJ2-1; CDR3aa: CASTRRENDEQFF; CDR3nt: TGCGCCAGCACAAGGCGGGAGAACGATGAGCAGTTCTTC
abundance: many; v_gene: TRBV12-3/TRBV12-4; d_gene: TRBD1; j_gene: TRBJ2-7; CDR3aa: CASSLADRGRHEQYF; CDR3nt: TGTGCCAGCAGTTTGGCGGACAGGGGGCGACACGAGCAGTACTTC
abundance: many; v_gene: TRBV20-1; d_gene: .; j_gene: TRBJ1-1; CDR3aa: CSARARGPPNTEAFF; CDR3nt: TGCAGTGCTAGAGCTCGGGGTCCCCCGAACACTGAAGCTTTCTTT
abundance: .; v_gene: TRBV18; d_gene: .; j_gene: TRBJ2-7; CDR3aa: CASSPEDSGLEQYF; CDR3nt: TGTGCCAGCTCACCGGAAGACTCCGGGCTCGAGCAGTACTTC
abundance: many; v_gene: TRBV20-1; d_gene: .; j_gene: TRBJ2-2; CDR3aa: CSAIGTTTGELFF; CDR3nt: TGCAGTGCTATCGGGACAACCACCGGGGAGCTGTTTTTT
abundance: many; v_gene: TRBV15; d_gene: .; j_gene: TRBJ1-5; CDR3aa: CATSQDRKNQPQHF; CDR3nt: TGTGCCACCAGCCAAGACAGGAAAAATCAGCCCCAGCATTTT
abundance: many; v_gene: TRBV5-6; d_gene: .; j_gene: TRBJ2-1; CDR3aa: CASSLAKDYPSYNEQFF; CDR3nt: TGTGCCAGCAGCTTGGCCAAAGACTACCCCTCCTACAATGAGCAGTTCTTC
abundance: many; v_gene: TRBV6-1; d_gene: TRBD1; j_gene: TRBJ2-5; CDR3aa: CATTGTGSVGTQYF; CDR3nt: TGTGCCACCACCGGGACAGGGTCCGTTGGAACCCAGTACTTC
abundance: many; v_gene: TRBV6-5; d_gene: .; j_gene: TRBJ2-1; CDR3aa: CASSSLSGTYNEQFF; CDR3nt: TGTGCCAGCAGTTCCCTTAGCGGAACCTACAATGAGCAGTTCTTC
abundance: few; v_gene: TRBV5-1; d_gene: TRBD2; j_gene: TRBJ2-7; CDR3aa: CASSSLGGPYEQYF; CDR3nt: TGCGCCAGCAGCTCCCTGGGAGGGCCTTACGAGCAGTACTTC
abundance: .; v_gene: TRBV12-3/TRBV12-4; d_gene: TRBD2; j_gene: TRBJ2-5; CDR3aa: CASSFFLPNLAARETQYF; CDR3nt: TGTGCCAGCAGTTTTTTTCTCCCCAACCTAGCGGCTCGGGAGACCCAGTACTTC
abundance: few; v_gene: TRBV12-3/TRBV12-4; d_gene: .; j_gene: TRBJ2-2; CDR3aa: CASSPDAANTGELFF; CDR3nt: TGTGCCAGCAGCCCAGACGCCGCGAACACCGGGGAGCTGTTTTTT